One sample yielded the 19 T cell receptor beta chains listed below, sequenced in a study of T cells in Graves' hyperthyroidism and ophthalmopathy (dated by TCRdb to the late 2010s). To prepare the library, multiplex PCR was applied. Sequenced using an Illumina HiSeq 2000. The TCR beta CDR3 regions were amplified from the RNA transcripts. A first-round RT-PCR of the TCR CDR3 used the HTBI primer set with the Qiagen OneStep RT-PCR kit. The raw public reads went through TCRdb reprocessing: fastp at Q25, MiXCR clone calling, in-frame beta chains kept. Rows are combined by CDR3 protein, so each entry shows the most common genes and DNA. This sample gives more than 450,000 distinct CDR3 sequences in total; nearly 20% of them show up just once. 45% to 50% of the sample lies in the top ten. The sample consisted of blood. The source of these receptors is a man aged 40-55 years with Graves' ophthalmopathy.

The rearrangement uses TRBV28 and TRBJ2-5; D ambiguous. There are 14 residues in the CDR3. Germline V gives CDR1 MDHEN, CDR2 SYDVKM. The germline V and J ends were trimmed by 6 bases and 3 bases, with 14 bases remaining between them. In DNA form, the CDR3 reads TGTGCCAGCAGCCTTACCGACGTAGAAGAGACCCAGTACTTC. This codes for CASSLTDVEETQYF.

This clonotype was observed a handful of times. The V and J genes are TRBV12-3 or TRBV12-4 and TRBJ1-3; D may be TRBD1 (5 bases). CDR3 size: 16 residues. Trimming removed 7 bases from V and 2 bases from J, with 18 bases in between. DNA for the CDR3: TGTGCCAGCAATGGGGCCCCCAGGAGCACTGGAAACACCATATATTTT. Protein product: CASNGAPRSTGNTIYF.

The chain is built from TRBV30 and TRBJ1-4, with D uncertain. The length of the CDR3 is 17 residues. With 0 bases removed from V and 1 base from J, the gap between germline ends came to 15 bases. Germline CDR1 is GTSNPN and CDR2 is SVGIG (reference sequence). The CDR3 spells CAWSVGVIGRTNEKLFF. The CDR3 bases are TGTGCCTGGAGTGTAGGAGTCATTGGGAGAACTAATGAAAAACTGTTTTTT.

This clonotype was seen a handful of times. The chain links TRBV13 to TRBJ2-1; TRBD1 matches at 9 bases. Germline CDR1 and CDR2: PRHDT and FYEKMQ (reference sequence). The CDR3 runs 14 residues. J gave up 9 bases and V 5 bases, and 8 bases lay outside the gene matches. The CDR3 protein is CASSPPQGASEQFF. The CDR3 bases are TGTGCCAGCAGCCCTCCACAGGGGGCGAGTGAGCAGTTCTTC.

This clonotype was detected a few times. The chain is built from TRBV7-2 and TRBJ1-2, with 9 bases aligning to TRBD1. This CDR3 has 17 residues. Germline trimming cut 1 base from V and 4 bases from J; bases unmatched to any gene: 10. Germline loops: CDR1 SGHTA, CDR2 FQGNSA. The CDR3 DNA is TGTGCCAGCAGCTTAGGGACAGGGGCCACGCTAAGCTATGGCTACACCTTC. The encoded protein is CASSLGTGATLSYGYTF.

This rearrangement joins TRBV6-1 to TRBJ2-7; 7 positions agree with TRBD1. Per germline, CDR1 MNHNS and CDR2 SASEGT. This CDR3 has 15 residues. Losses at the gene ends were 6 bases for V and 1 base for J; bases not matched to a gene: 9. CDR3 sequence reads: CASSTGALPSYEQYF. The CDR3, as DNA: TGTGCCAGCAGCACAGGGGCCCTTCCTTCCTACGAGCAGTACTTC.

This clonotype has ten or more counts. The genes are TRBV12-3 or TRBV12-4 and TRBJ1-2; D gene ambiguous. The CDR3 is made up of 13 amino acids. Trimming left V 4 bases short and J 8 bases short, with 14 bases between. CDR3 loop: CASSSPFVLGYTF. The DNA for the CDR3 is TGTGCCAGCAGTTCACCCTTTGTACTGGGCTACACCTTC.

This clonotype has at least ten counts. In nucleotides, the CDR3 is TGTGCCACCAGTGAGAGGGGGGGTTCGAACACCGGGGAGCTGTTTTTT. Protein: CATSERGGSNTGELFF. The chain links TRBV24-1 to TRBJ2-2; D is possibly TRBD2 (7 bases). V lost 4 bases and J 0 bases, leaving 11 bases between the germline ends. Germline CDR1 and CDR2: KGHDR and SFDVKD. The CDR3 length is 16 residues.

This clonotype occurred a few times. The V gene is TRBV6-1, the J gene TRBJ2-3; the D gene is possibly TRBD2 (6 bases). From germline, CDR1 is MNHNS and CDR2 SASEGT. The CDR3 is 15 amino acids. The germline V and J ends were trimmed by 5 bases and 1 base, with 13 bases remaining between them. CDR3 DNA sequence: TGTGCCAGCAGTTTGGGGACTGTGCGCACAGATACGCAGTATTTT. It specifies CASSLGTVRTDTQYF.

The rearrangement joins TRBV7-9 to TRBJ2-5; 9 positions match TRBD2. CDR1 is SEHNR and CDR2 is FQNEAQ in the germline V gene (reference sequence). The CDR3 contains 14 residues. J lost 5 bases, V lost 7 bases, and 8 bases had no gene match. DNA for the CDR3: TGTGCCAGCATGCGGAGTAGCGGGGGTGAGACCCAGTACTTC. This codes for CASMRSSGGETQYF.

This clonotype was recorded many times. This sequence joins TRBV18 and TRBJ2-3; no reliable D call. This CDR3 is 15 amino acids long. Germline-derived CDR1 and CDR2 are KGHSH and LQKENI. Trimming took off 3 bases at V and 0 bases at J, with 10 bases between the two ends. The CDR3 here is CASSPASASTDTQYF. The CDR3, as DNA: TGTGCCAGCTCACCGGCTTCCGCTAGCACAGATACGCAGTATTTT.

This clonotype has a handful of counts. CDR3 sequence (DNA): TGTGCCAGCAGTGCCACTAGCGGAGGCCACACAGATACGCAGTATTTT. Protein: CASSATSGGHTDTQYF. The gene calls are TRBV6-1 and TRBJ2-3; 8 bases line up with TRBD2. Germline V gives CDR1 MNHNS, CDR2 SASEGT. V shed 4 bases, J shed 2 bases, and the junction held 8 bases outside the gene matches. CDR3 size: 16 residues.

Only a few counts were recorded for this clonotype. The CDR3: CASSGWRNTGELFF. CDR3 in DNA: TGTGCCAGCAGTGGGTGGCGCAACACCGGGGAGCTGTTTTTT. The chain carries TRBV14 and TRBJ2-2; D is uncertain. Deletions cut 6 bases from V and 2 bases from J, with 10 bases between. Germline CDR1 is SGHDN and CDR2 is FVKESK. The CDR3 is 14 amino acids.

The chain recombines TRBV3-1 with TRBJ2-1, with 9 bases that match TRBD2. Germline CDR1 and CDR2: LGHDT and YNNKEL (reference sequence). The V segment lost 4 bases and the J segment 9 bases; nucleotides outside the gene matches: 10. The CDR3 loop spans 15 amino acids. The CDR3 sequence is CASSPRTSEGSEQFF. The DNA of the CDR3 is TGTGCCAGCAGCCCAAGGACTAGCGAGGGGAGTGAGCAGTTCTTC.

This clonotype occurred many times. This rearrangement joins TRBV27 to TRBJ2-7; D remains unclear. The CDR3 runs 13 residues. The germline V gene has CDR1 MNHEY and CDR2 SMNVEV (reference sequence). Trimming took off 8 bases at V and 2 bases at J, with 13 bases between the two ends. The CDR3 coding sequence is TGTGCCAGCCGCGGCAGGTACCCCTACGAGCAGTACTTC. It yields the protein CASRGRYPYEQYF.

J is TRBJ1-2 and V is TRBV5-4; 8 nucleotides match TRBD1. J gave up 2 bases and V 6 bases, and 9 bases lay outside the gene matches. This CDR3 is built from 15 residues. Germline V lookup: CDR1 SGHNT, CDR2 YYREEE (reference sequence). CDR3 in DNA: TGTGCCAGCACCAAGGACAGGGCCGACAACTATGGCTACACCTTC. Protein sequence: CASTKDRADNYGYTF.

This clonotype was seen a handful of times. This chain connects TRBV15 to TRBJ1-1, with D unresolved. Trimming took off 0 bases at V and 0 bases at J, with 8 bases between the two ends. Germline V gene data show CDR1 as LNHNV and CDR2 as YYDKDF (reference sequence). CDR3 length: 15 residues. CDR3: CATSRERLMNTEAFF. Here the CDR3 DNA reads TGTGCCACCAGCAGAGAAAGGTTAATGAACACTGAAGCTTTCTTT. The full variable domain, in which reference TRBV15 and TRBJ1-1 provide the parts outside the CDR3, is DAMVIQNPRYQVTQFGKPVTLSCSQTLNHNVMYWYQQKSSQAPKLLFHYYDKDFNNEADTPDNFQSRRPNTSFCFLDIRSPGLGDTAMYLCATSRERLMNTEAFFGQGTRLTVV.

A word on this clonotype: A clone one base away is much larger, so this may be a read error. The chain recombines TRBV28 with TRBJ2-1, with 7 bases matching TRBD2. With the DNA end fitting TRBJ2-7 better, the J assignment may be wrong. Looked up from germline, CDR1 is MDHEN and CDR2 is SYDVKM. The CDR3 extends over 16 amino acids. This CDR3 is CASSPWASGTYNEQYF. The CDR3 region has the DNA TGTGCCAGCAGTCCATGGGCTAGCGGCACCTACAATGAGCAGTACTTC.

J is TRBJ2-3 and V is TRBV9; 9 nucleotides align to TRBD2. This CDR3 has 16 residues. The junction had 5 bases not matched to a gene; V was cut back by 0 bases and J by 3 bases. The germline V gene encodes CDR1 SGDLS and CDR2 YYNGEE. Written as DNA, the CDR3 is TGTGCCAGCAGCGTAGAGGCGGGAGGGAGGACAGATACGCAGTATTTT. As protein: CASSVEAGGRTDTQYF.